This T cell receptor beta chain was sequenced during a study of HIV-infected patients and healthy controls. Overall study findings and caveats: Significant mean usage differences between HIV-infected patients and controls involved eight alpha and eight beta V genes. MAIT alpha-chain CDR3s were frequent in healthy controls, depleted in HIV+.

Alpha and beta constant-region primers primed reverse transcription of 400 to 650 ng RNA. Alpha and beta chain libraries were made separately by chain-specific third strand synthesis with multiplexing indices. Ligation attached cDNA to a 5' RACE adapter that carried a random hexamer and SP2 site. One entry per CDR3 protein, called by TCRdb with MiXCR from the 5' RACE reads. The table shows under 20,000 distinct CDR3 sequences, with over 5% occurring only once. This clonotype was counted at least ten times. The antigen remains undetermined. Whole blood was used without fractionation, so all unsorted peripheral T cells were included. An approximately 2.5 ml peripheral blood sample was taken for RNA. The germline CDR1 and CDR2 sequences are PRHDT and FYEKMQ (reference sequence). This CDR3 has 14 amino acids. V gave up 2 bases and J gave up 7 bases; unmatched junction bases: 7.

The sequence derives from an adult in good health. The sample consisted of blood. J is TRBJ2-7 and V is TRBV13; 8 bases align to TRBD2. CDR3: CASSLRTIAGEQYF. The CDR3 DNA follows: TGTGCCAGCAGCTTAAGGACCATAGCGGGGGAGCAGTACTTC.